A single sample is the source of the 26 T cell receptor beta chains below, sequenced in a study of blood T cells in healthy people across ages. PCR was performed a second time for 7 to 11 cycles using a sample-barcoded 5' primer and a J-beta primer mix. TCRdb re-called the 5' RACE reads through MiXCR, storing one row per CDR3 protein. Of fewer than 800,000 distinct CDR3 sequences detected, about 52% appear once; the ten largest clones hold around a third. What was sequenced was blood. Receptor source: a woman aged 55-70 years in good health.

The V and J genes are TRBV24-1 and TRBJ2-3; D call uncertain. Trimming stripped 6 bases from V and 1 base from J, with 4 bases between. CDR3 length: 12 residues. In germline, CDR1 is KGHDR, CDR2 SFDVKD. The CDR3: CATSYGTDTQYF. The CDR3 nucleotides are TGTGCCACCAGTTACGGCACAGATACGCAGTATTTT.

This chain joins TRBV12-3 or TRBV12-4 and TRBJ2-1; D not certain. V was trimmed by 3 bases and J by 5 bases, leaving 11 bases between them. CDR3 size: 14 residues. CDR3 protein: CASSFARRNNEQFF. The CDR3 DNA is TGTGCCAGCAGTTTCGCCCGACGGAACAATGAGCAGTTCTTC.

This clonotype showed up just a few times. The rearrangement uses TRBV29-1 and TRBJ2-5; the D gene is possibly TRBD2 (5 bases). CDR1 is SQVTM, CDR2 ANQGSEA, per germline. Trimming pared 3 bases from V and 3 bases from J, leaving 8 bases between. The CDR3 extends over 12 amino acids. CDR3 DNA sequence: TGCAGCGTTGACGCCGGGGAAGAGACCCAGTACTTC. Encoded protein: CSVDAGEETQYF.

The gene calls are TRBV12-3 or TRBV12-4 and TRBJ2-3; TRBD2 matches 7 bases. The CDR3 length is 16 residues. V lost 6 bases to trimming and J lost 11 bases; unmatched junction nucleotides: 20. CDR3 nucleotide sequence: TGTGCCAGCAGCCCATCAAGCGGGATGAAAACAGATGTGCAGTATTTT. Amino acids: CASSPSSGMKTDVQYF.

As to this clonotype: Germline is not matched at one junction end, which may reflect a read error. The gene calls are TRBV5-5 and TRBJ2-5, with a possible D match to TRBD1 (6 bases). The CDR3 runs 14 residues. The germline gives CDR1 SGHKS, CDR2 YYEKEE (reference sequence). CDR3 DNA: TGTGCCAGCAGCTTTGGACAGCTCCAAGAGACCCAGTGCTTC. Residues: CASSFGQLQETQCF.

V is TRBV4-2 and J is TRBJ2-7; 8 nucleotides line up with TRBD2. Trimming took 0 bases from V and 1 from J; bases not matched to a gene: 5. CDR1 and CDR2 (germline): LGHNA, YNFKEQ. This CDR3 has 16 amino acids. The CDR3 DNA reads TGTGCCAGCAGCCAAGATTTATCGGGAGGGTCCTACGAGCAGTACTTC. Translated: CASSQDLSGGSYEQYF.

The rearrangement joins TRBV28 to TRBJ1-2; 7 bases agree with TRBD1. The CDR3 consists of 15 residues. Germline CDR1 MDHEN, CDR2 SYDVKM. V trimming: 2 bases; J trimming: 8 bases; junction bases outside the gene matches: 11. CDR3 nucleotide sequence: TGTGCCAGCAGTTTAGGCCGACAGGGCGTTTGGGGCTACACCTTC. Translating gives CASSLGRQGVWGYTF.

The V and J genes are TRBV18 and TRBJ2-1; D possibly corresponds to TRBD1 (6 bases). The germline CDR1 and CDR2 sequences are KGHSH and LQKENI. The length of the CDR3 is 12 residues. Trimming removed 4 bases from V and 12 bases from J, with 13 bases in between. DNA for the CDR3: TGTGCCAGCTCACTTCCACAGGGTGGGCAGTTCTTC. Translation: CASSLPQGGQFF.

CDR3 nucleotide sequence: TGTGCCAGCAGTCCTCCGGCGGAGGCTCAGCCCCAGCATTTT. Translation: CASSPPAEAQPQHF. This sequence joins TRBV6-2 or TRBV6-3 and TRBJ1-5; no clear D. V was clipped by 5 bases and J by 6 bases, with 14 bases between them. The CDR3 loop spans 14 amino acids. Germline V gene sequence: CDR1 MNHEY, CDR2 SVGEGT.

J is TRBJ1-2 and V is TRBV28; D not resolved. This CDR3 has 13 amino acids. Germline V CDR1 and CDR2: MDHEN, SYDVKM. V was pared by 8 bases and J by 4 bases, with 14 bases between. CDR3 protein: CASGIWVFYGYTF. The CDR3 DNA reads TGTGCCAGCGGGATCTGGGTCTTCTATGGCTACACCTTC.

The gene calls are TRBV6-5 and TRBJ2-1, with D possibly TRBD2 on 5 matching bases. This CDR3 region has 15 residues. The V and J ends lost 2 bases and 9 bases respectively, with 17 bases between them. Per the germline V gene, CDR1 is MNHEY and CDR2 is SVGAGI. CDR3: CASSYHPAAVSEQFF. DNA for the CDR3: TGTGCCAGCAGTTACCACCCAGCGGCTGTGTCTGAGCAGTTCTTC.

This clonotype appeared a few times. The rearrangement uses TRBV29-1 and TRBJ1-1; TRBD1 is a possible D gene (5 bases). CDR1 is SQVTM and CDR2 is ANQGSEA in the germline V gene. The length of the CDR3 is 17 residues. V lost 6 bases to trimming and J lost 1 base, with 24 bases between them. The CDR3, as DNA: TGCAGCGTCGTGCCCGGGGGTAGGGGCAGGGCGAACACTGAAGCTTTCTTT. It is translated as CSVVPGGRGRANTEAFF.

This clonotype came up a few times. V is TRBV9 and J is TRBJ2-7; 7 bases map to TRBD1. This CDR3 comprises 14 residues. Germline trimming cut 2 bases from V and 3 bases from J; bases unmatched to any gene: 5. Germline V gives CDR1 SGDLS, CDR2 YYNGEE. This CDR3 is CASSVQGQSYEQYF. CDR3 sequence (DNA): TGTGCCAGCAGCGTTCAGGGACAGAGCTACGAGCAGTACTTC.

Details on this clonotype: An end of the junction does not agree with germline; a read error may underlie this. CDR3 nucleotides: TGCGCCAGCAGTCAGGACAGGGAAGAGGCCCAGTACTTC. Protein sequence: CASSQDREEAQYF. This chain links TRBV23-1 with TRBJ2-5; 8 bases are shared with TRBD1. TRBV23-1 is assigned to the ORF class and has an uncertain function. The length of the CDR3 is 13 residues.

The V gene is TRBV7-6, the J gene TRBJ2-3; D is undetermined. Trimming left V 5 bases short and J 5 bases short, with 11 bases between. Per the germline V gene, CDR1 is SGHVS and CDR2 is FNYEAQ. The CDR3 is made up of 13 amino acids. DNA of the CDR3: TGTGCCAGCAGCGGCTCCCTAGTAGATACGCAGTATTTT. Its protein product is CASSGSLVDTQYF. The entire variable domain, with the rest obtained from reference TRBV7-6 and TRBJ2-3, is as follows: GAGVSQSPRYKVTKRGQDVALRCDPISGHVSLYWYRQALGQGPEFLTYFNYEAQQDKSGLPNDRFSAERPEGSISTLTIQRTEQRDSAMYRCASSGSLVDTQYFGPGTRLTVL.

The rearrangement links TRBV7-6 to TRBJ1-4, with 7 bases identical to TRBD1. V shed 4 bases, J shed 5 bases, and the junction held 7 bases outside the gene matches. The CDR3 consists of 15 residues. Germline-derived CDR1 and CDR2 are SGHVS and FNYEAQ. The CDR3 coding sequence is TGTGCCAGCAGCTCTCGACAGGGAAGGAATGAAAAACTGTTTTTT. As protein: CASSSRQGRNEKLFF.

This clonotype has only one observation. This sequence may be a read error, since a much larger clone differs from it by one base. The V call is TRBV5-1, the J call TRBJ2-3; the D gene is possibly TRBD2 (6 bases). The CDR3 loop spans 14 amino acids. In germline, CDR1 is SGHRS, CDR2 YFSETQ. The DNA of the CDR3 is TGCGCCAGCAGCTCCTACGGGGGTACAGATACGCGGTATTTT. The encoded protein is CASSSYGGTDTRYF.

V and J are TRBV28 and TRBJ2-3, with TRBD2 as a possible D gene (5 bases). There are 14 residues in the CDR3. CDR1 and CDR2 (germline): MDHEN, SYDVKM. V was clipped by 0 bases and J by 6 bases, with 10 bases between them. CDR3 sequence: CASSLWGSFDTQYF. The CDR3 DNA is TGTGCCAGCAGTTTATGGGGGAGCTTTGATACGCAGTATTTT. Using reference TRBV28 and TRBJ2-3 for the parts outside the CDR3, the full variable domain is DVKVTQSSRYLVKRTGEKVFLECVQDMDHENMFWYRQDPGLGLRLIYFSYDVKMKEKGDIPEGYSVSREKKERFSLILESASTNQTSMYLCASSLWGSFDTQYFGPGTRLTVL.

The chain couples TRBV12-3 or TRBV12-4 to TRBJ1-5; a possible D gene is TRBD1 (6 bases). V was trimmed by 5 bases and J by 2 bases, leaving 13 bases between them. This CDR3 has 15 amino acids. This chain's CDR3 is CASSRGAGGNQPQHF. CDR3 DNA sequence: TGTGCCAGCAGTAGAGGGGCAGGGGGCAATCAGCCCCAGCATTTT.

The V and J genes are TRBV24-1 and TRBJ2-3, with D possibly TRBD2 on 5 matching bases. CDR3 length: 14 residues. V lost 0 bases and J lost 3, with 6 bases in between. Germline assignment: CDR1 KGHDR and CDR2 SFDVKD. The CDR3 bases are TGTGCCACCAGTGATTTGCGCGGGACAGATACGCAGTATTTT. Its translation is CATSDLRGTDTQYF.

Worth noting for this clonotype: At one end, the junction sequence differs from germline, possibly due to a read error. V is TRBV20-1 and J is TRBJ2-3; the D gene is possibly TRBD2 (6 bases). This CDR3 comprises 15 residues. Germline CDR1 is DFQATT and CDR2 is SNEGSKA (reference sequence). CDR3 region: CCAKHTGSAMDTQYF. The DNA of the CDR3 is TGCTGTGCTAAGCATACCGGGAGCGCAATGGATACGCAGTATTTT.

This chain joins TRBV6-2 or TRBV6-3 and TRBJ2-7; D possibly corresponds to TRBD1 (6 bases). The V and J ends lost 5 bases and 1 base respectively, with 21 bases between them. Germline V gene sequence: CDR1 MNHEY, CDR2 SVGEGT. CDR3 length: 17 residues. The CDR3 sequence is CASSPLTGPQPSYEQYF. DNA of the CDR3: TGTGCCAGCAGTCCGCTGACAGGTCCGCAACCTTCCTACGAGCAGTACTTC.

The chain joins TRBV5-1 to TRBJ2-1, with 10 nucleotides matching TRBD1. The CDR3 length is 15 residues. V trimming: 2 bases; J trimming: 5 bases; junction bases outside the gene matches: 4. The germline gives CDR1 SGHRS, CDR2 YFSETQ. The CDR3 loop is CASSFPGQGNNEQFF. The CDR3 DNA is TGCGCCAGCAGCTTTCCGGGACAGGGGAACAATGAGCAGTTCTTC.

V and J are TRBV7-9 and TRBJ2-1; D uncertain. The CDR3 is made up of 15 amino acids. Looked up from germline, CDR1 is SEHNR and CDR2 is FQNEAQ (reference sequence). Trimming removed 7 bases at V and 0 bases at J, with 13 bases between. The CDR3 spells CASNLGWSSYNEQFF. The CDR3 nucleotides are TGTGCCAGCAACTTGGGATGGTCCTCCTACAATGAGCAGTTCTTC.

The rearrangement joins TRBV5-1 to TRBJ2-1, with 7 bases that match TRBD2. Per germline, CDR1 SGHRS and CDR2 YFSETQ. This CDR3 is built from 16 residues. V was clipped by 0 bases and J by 5 bases; unmatched bases: 8. The CDR3 region is CASSLAVGGQHNEQFF. The CDR3 region has the DNA TGCGCCAGCAGCTTGGCTGTGGGAGGGCAGCACAATGAGCAGTTCTTC.

The V and J genes are TRBV5-5 and TRBJ2-2, with D uncertain. V lost 1 base and J lost 0, with 7 bases in between. The CDR3 loop spans 15 amino acids. The germline CDR1 and CDR2 sequences are SGHKS and YYEKEE (reference sequence). DNA for the CDR3: TGTGCCAGCAGCTTGAGAGCAACGAACACCGGGGAGCTGTTTTTT. It codes for CASSLRATNTGELFF.